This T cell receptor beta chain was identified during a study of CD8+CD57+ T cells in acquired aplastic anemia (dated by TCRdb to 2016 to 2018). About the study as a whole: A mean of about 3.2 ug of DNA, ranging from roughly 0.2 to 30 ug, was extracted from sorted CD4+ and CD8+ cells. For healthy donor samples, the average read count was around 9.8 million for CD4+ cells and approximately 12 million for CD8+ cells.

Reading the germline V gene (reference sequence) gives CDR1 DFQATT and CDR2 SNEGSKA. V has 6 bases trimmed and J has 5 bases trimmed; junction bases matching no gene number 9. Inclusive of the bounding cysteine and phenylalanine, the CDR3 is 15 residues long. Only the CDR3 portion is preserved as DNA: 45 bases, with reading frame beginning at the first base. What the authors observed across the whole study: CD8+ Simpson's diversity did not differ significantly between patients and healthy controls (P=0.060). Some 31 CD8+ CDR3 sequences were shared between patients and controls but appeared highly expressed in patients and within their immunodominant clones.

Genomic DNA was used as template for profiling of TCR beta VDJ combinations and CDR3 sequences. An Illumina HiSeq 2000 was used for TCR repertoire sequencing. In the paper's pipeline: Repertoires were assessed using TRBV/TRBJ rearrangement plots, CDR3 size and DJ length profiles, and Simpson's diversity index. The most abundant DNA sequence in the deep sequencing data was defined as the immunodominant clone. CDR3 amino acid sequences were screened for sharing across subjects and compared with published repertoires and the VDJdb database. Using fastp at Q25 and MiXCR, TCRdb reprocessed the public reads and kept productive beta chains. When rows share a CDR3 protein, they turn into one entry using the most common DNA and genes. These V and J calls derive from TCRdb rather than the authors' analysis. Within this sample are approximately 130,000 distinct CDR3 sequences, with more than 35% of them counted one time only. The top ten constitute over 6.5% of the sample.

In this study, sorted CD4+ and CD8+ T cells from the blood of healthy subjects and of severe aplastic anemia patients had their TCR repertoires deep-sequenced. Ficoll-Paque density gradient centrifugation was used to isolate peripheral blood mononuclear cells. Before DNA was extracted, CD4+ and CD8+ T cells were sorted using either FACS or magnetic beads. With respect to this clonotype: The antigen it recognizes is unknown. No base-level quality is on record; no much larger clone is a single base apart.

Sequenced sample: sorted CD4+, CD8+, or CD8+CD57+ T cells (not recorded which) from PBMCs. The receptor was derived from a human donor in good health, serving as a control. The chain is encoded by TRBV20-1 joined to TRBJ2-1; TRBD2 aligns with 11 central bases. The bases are TGCAGTGCCAGCCCACTAGCGGGAGATCACAATGAGCAGTTCTTC. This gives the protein CSASPLAGDHNEQFF.